Reported below is one TCR beta chain. The sample belongs to a study of blood T cell repertoires in COVID-19. About the study: There were acute and convalescent COVID-19 samples, and they came from the United States, Italy and Spain. In each case, the material was cDNA or gDNA derived from T cells, B-cell-depleted T cells, or PBMCs.

Trimming cost V 3 bases and J 4 bases; bases outside gene matches: 10. CDR3 length: 17 residues. Per germline, CDR1 KGHDR and CDR2 SFDVKD. In the original analysis: Reference gene primer amplification gave nucleated cell count estimates. Profiling relied on immunoSEQ multiplex PCR, and the TCRdb table lists in-frame clones only, not all of them. V, J and clone size reflect that table, while D and trimming were determined from the DNA. The sample comprises tens of thousands of clones, about 83% of which are singletons, and around 13% rests with the top ten. V gene TRBV24-1 combines with J gene TRBJ2-2; 7 bases are a match to TRBD2. The material sequenced was peripheral blood. This TCR was recovered from a woman between 65 and 79 years old with acute or convalescent COVID-19. The CDR3 nucleotides are TGTGCCACCAGTGATCCCGGGGGGACCGATTCCACCGGGGAGCTGTTTTTT. Protein product: CATSDPGGTDSTGELFF.